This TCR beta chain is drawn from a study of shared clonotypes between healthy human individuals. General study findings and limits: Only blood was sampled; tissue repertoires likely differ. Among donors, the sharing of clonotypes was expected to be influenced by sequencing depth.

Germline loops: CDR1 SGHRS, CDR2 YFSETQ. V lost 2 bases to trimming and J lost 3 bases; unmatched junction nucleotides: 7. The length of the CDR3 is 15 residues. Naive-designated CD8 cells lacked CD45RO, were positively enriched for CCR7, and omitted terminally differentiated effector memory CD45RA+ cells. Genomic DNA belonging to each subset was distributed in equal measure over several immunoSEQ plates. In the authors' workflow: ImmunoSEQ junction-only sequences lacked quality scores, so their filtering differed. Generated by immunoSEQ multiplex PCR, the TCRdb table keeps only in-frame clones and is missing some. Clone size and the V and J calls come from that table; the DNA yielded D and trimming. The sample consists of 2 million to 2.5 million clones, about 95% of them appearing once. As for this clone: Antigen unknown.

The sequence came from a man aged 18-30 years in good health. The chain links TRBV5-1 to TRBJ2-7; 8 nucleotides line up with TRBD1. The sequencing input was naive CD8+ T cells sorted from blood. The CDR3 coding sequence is TGCGCCAGCAGCTTAGACAGGGGATCAGGCTACGAGCAGTACTTC. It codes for CASSLDRGSGYEQYF.